The TCR beta chain described here comes from a study of T cells in localized non-small cell lung cancer. Study results and caveats: One tumor region alone was sequenced, and heterogeneity therefore remains possible. There were a median 57 of the top 100 tumor clones appearing in adjacent lung. The highest T cell clonality was in uninvolved adjacent lung, above tumor.

This table comes from immunoSEQ multiplex PCR, and its TCRdb copy is limited to in-frame clones, with some not included. The table shows around 90,000 clones, with 60% to 85% occurring only once. Turning to this clone: The antigen remains unidentified.

Looked up from germline, CDR1 is MGHRA and CDR2 is YSYEKL. V trimming: 1 base; J trimming: 0 bases; junction bases outside the gene matches: 0. There are 16 residues in the CDR3. Sample: PBMCs, taken before any cancer treatment. This TCR derives from a man aged 40 to 70 with stage II squamous cell lung carcinoma. This chain links TRBV4-1 with TRBJ2-6, with TRBD2 identical over 7 bases. The CDR3 DNA reads as TGCGCCAGCAGCCAAGGCGGGAGCTCTGGGGCCAACGTCCTGACTTTC. Translating it yields CASSQGGSSGANVLTF.